This TCR beta chain came from a study of cytomegalovirus exposure and HLA in healthy donors. Study background: There were about 85 million unique TCRs (from HLA-typed donors) in an early data release.

The PCR had 60 Vbeta and 13 Jbeta primers. Profiled with immunoSEQ multiplex PCR; TCRdb holds only in-frame clones, not every one. The listing records some 140,000 clones. CDR1 and CDR2 from the germline V gene are SGHRS and YFSETQ. V was pared by 1 base and J by 0 bases, with 8 bases between. The length of the CDR3 is 16 residues. Sequenced sample: PBMCs. This receptor was identified in a woman aged 40 to 50 in good health and CMV-seronegative. The J gene is TRBJ1-6, the V gene TRBV5-1; D is unclear. The CDR3 loop is CASSLYPSSYNSPLHF. In DNA, the CDR3 is TGCGCCAGCAGCTTGTACCCCAGCTCCTATAATTCACCCCTCCACTTT. Based on the CDR3 plus reference TRBV5-1 and TRBJ1-6, the full variable domain is KAGVTQTPRYLIKTRGQQVTLSCSPISGHRSVSWYQQTPGQGLQFLFEYFSETQRNKGNFPGRFSGRQFSNSRSEMNVSTLELGDSALYLCASSLYPSSYNSPLHFGNGTRLTVT.